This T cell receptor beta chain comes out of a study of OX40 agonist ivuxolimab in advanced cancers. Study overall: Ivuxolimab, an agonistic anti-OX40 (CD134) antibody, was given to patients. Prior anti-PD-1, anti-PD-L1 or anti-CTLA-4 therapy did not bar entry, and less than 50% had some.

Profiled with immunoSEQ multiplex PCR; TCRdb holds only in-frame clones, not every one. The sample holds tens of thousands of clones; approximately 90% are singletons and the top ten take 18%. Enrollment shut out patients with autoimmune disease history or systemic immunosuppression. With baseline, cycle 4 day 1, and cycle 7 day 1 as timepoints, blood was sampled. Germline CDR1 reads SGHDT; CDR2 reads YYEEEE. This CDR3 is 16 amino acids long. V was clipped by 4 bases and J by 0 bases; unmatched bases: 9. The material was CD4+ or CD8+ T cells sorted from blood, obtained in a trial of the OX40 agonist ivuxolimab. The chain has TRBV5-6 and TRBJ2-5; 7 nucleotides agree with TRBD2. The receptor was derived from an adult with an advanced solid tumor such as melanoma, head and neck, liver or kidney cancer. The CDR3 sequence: CASSPLGTTYQETQYF. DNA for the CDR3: TGTGCCAGCAGCCCATTAGGGACTACGTACCAAGAGACCCAGTACTTC.